These T cell receptor beta chains were read from a single sample in a study of Graves' ophthalmopathy and Graves' hyperthyroidism. MiXCR, applied by TCRdb to the multiplex PCR reads, yields one record per CDR3 protein. This table has some 360,000 distinct CDR3 sequences, approximately 17% appearing once. Sequenced: peripheral blood. All receptors come from an adult woman with stable Graves' hyperthyroidism. Each CDR3 is given with its conserved first and last residue. The D gene is left open where the match is weak. A clone size is listed for some rows: how often the clone was seen (once, few, many), or a class if it is expanded.

V	D	size	length	J	CDR3	DNA
TRBV29-1	NA	few	14	TRBJ2-5	CSVEDSDIQETQYF	TGCAGCGTTGAAGATTCGGACATCCAAGAGACCCAGTACTTC
TRBV27	TRBD2	once	18	TRBJ2-2	CASSSLRLAGADTGELFF	TGTGCCAGCAGTTCCCTAAGACTAGCGGGAGCGGACACCGGGGAGCTGTTTTTT
TRBV10-1	NA	many	17	TRBJ2-2	CASSPFGVSGRAGELFF	TGCGCCAGCAGCCCTTTCGGCGTGTCGGGTAGGGCCGGGGAGCTGTTTTTT
TRBV19	TRBD1	NA	15	TRBJ2-2	CASSITGQGAGELFF	TGTGCCAGTAGTATAACCGGACAGGGGGCCGGGGAGCTGTTTTTT
TRBV4-3	TRBD2	many	19	TRBJ2-7	CASSQGPGLAGAPSYEQYF	TGCGCCAGCAGCCAGGGACCGGGACTAGCGGGAGCGCCCTCCTACGAGCAGTACTTC
TRBV29-1	TRBD1	many	12	TRBJ1-2	CSVGQGDGGYTF	TGCAGCGTCGGACAGGGGGATGGTGGCTACACCTTC
TRBV12-3/TRBV12-4	NA	NA	13	TRBJ1-2	CACSLGANYGNTF	TGTGCCTGCAGTTTAGGGGCTAACTATGGCAACACCTTC
TRBV12-3/TRBV12-4	NA	NA	14	TRBJ1-2	CASSLGPEAYGYTF	TGTGCCAGCAGTTTAGGTCCCGAGGCCTATGGCTACACCTTC
TRBV28	TRBD1	many	16	TRBJ2-7	CASSSGDRSGSYEQYF	TGTGCCAGCAGTTCGGGGGACAGGTCCGGCTCCTACGAGCAGTACTTC
TRBV12-3/TRBV12-4	NA	many	13	TRBJ2-5	CASGGYDQETQYF	TGTGCCAGTGGAGGGTACGATCAAGAGACCCAGTACTTC
TRBV4-1	NA	many	14	TRBJ1-5	CASSQASGNQPQHF	TGCGCCAGCAGCCAAGCGAGTGGCAATCAGCCCCAGCATTTT
TRBV10-3	TRBD2	many	13	TRBJ2-7	CAIRGLADYEQYF	TGTGCCATCAGGGGACTAGCAGATTACGAGCAGTACTTC
TRBV7-9	NA	many	14	TRBJ2-5	CASSLASVQETQYF	TGTGCCAGCAGCTTAGCCTCAGTCCAAGAGACCCAGTACTTC
TRBV6-2/TRBV6-3	NA	NA	14	TRBJ2-7	CASSYPPGVGEQYF	TGTGCCAGCAGTTACCCCCCAGGGGTCGGCGAGCAGTACTTC
TRBV20-1	NA	many	15	TRBJ2-2	CSARGLGASTGELFF	TGCAGTGCTAGAGGTCTAGGCGCGAGCACCGGGGAGCTGTTTTTT
TRBV29-1	TRBD2	many	15	TRBJ2-7	CSVEKTSGSSYEQYF	TGCAGCGTTGAAAAGACTAGCGGTTCATCCTACGAGCAGTACTTC
TRBV30	NA	many	13	TRBJ2-7	CAGRQERPYEQYF	TGTGCCGGGAGACAGGAGCGACCCTACGAGCAGTACTTC
TRBV20-1	TRBD1	many	14	TRBJ1-1	CSASPRGDRIEAFF	TGCAGTGCTAGTCCCAGGGGGGACAGGATTGAAGCTTTCTTT
TRBV7-3	TRBD1	many	16	TRBJ2-6	CASSLGQLSGANVLTF	TGTGCCAGCAGCTTGGGACAGCTCTCTGGGGCCAACGTCCTGACTTTC
TRBV6-1	NA	many	12	TRBJ2-2	CASASGPGELFF	TGTGCCAGTGCGTCCGGTCCCGGGGAGCTGTTTTTT
TRBV18	NA	many	14	TRBJ2-5	CASSTDSLRETQYF	TGTGCCAGCTCGACAGACAGTTTGAGGGAGACCCAGTACTTC
TRBV2	NA	few	15	TRBJ1-1	CASSPGWGENTEAFF	TGTGCCAGCAGCCCCGGGTGGGGGGAGAACACTGAAGCTTTCTTT
TRBV11-1	NA	NA	19	TRBJ2-4	CASSRFETEGPGAKNIQYF	TGTGCCAGCAGCAGGTTCGAGACAGAAGGTCCTGGGGCCAAAAACATTCAGTACTTC
TRBV19	NA	many	12	TRBJ1-1	CASSVLGTGAFF	TGTGCCAGCTCAGTGTTGGGAACCGGAGCTTTCTTT
TRBV11-2	NA	many	15	TRBJ1-1	CASSLNGVRNTEAFF	TGTGCCAGCAGCTTGAATGGGGTAAGGAACACTGAAGCTTTCTTT
TRBV6-1	NA	many	15	TRBJ2-2	CASSQRTKPTGELFF	TGTGCCAGCAGTCAGAGGACCAAACCAACCGGGGAGCTGTTTTTT
TRBV4-1	TRBD2	many	14	TRBJ2-7	CASSQVIAGDEQYF	TGCGCCAGCAGCCAAGTGATAGCGGGAGACGAGCAGTACTTC
TRBV2	NA	many	12	TRBJ2-7	CASSAETYEQYF	TGTGCCAGCAGCGCGGAGACCTACGAGCAGTACTTC
TRBV29-1	NA	many	13	TRBJ2-7	CSVVLAVSYEQYF	TGCAGCGTTGTTCTAGCCGTATCCTACGAGCAGTACTTC
TRBV10-3	TRBD1	many	14	TRBJ2-7	CAISAGGAAWEQYF	TGTGCCATCAGCGCAGGGGGTGCGGCTTGGGAGCAGTACTTC
TRBV12-3/TRBV12-4	NA	many	12	TRBJ1-1	CASSNGGTEAFF	TGTGCCAGCAGCAACGGGGGTACTGAAGCTTTCTTT
TRBV27	NA	many	17	TRBJ1-5	CASSLLPGDVSNQPQHF	TGTGCCAGCAGTTTATTGCCAGGCGACGTGAGCAATCAGCCCCAGCATTTT
TRBV4-1	NA	many	15	TRBJ1-1	CASSQEAGMTTEAFF	TGCGCCAGCAGCCAAGAGGCAGGGATGACCACTGAAGCTTTCTTT
TRBV7-3	NA	many	15	TRBJ2-7	CASSLTAAGGYEQYF	TGTGCCAGCAGCTTAACTGCGGCTGGCGGGTACGAGCAGTACTTC
TRBV19	NA	many	14	TRBJ1-6	CASSIGARNSPLHF	TGTGCCAGTAGTATTGGCGCAAGGAATTCACCCCTCCACTTT
TRBV7-9	NA	many	17	TRBJ2-4	CASSLAWELSPRNIQYF	TGTGCCAGCAGCCTCGCGTGGGAGTTATCGCCCAGAAACATTCAGTACTTC
TRBV27	TRBD1	many	16	TRBJ1-5	CASRSVQGARGQPQHF	TGTGCCAGCAGATCCGTACAGGGGGCGCGAGGACAGCCCCAGCATTTT
TRBV10-3	NA	many	12	TRBJ2-7	CAISTGLYEQYF	TGTGCCATCAGCACAGGGCTCTACGAGCAGTACTTC
TRBV24-1	NA	many	11	TRBJ1-1	CATSDLNGAFF	TGTGCCACCAGTGATTTGAACGGGGCTTTCTTT
TRBV10-3	NA	many	14	TRBJ1-6	CAISRDKTNSPLHF	TGTGCCATCAGTAGGGACAAAACTAATTCACCCCTCCACTTT
TRBV6-1	TRBD2	many	14	TRBJ2-4	CASRRGGAKNIKYF	TGTGCCAGCAGGCGGGGAGGGGCCAAAAACATTAAGTACTTC
TRBV6-5	TRBD1	few	14	TRBJ1-5	CASSYSTGRQPQHF	TGTGCCAGCAGTTACTCGACAGGGAGGCAGCCCCAGCATTTT
TRBV30	NA	many	14	TRBJ2-5	CAYSDTGLRETQYF	TGTGCCTACTCCGATACAGGGTTACGGGAGACCCAGTACTTC
TRBV18	NA	many	11	TRBJ2-7	CASSREHEQYF	TGTGCCAGCTCCCGGGAGCACGAGCAGTACTTC
TRBV30	TRBD1	few	12	TRBJ1-2	CAGPDRGLGYTF	TGTGCCGGACCCGACAGGGGGCTGGGCTACACCTTC
TRBV6-2/TRBV6-3	TRBD2	many	14	TRBJ2-2	CASRASGSTGELFF	TGTGCCAGTCGAGCTAGCGGTAGCACCGGGGAGCTGTTTTTT
TRBV28	NA	many	14	TRBJ2-7	CASTPGPIGYEQYF	TGTGCCAGCACCCCAGGACCGATAGGATACGAGCAGTACTTC
TRBV28	NA	NA	14	TRBJ2-7	CASSFGRETYEQYF	TGTGCCAGCAGTTTCGGTAGGGAGACCTACGAGCAGTACTTC
TRBV20-1	NA	many	15	TRBJ1-1	CSASNDRILNTEAFF	TGCAGTGCTAGCAACGACAGGATCCTGAACACTGAAGCTTTCTTT